This entry lists 16 T cell receptor beta chains sequenced from one sample in a study of T cells in Graves' hyperthyroidism and ophthalmopathy. Researchers amplified the TCR beta CDR3 regions from RNA transcripts. Researchers ran a first-round RT-PCR on the TCR CDR3 using the HTBI primer set. TCRdb re-derived calls from the multiplex PCR reads in MiXCR, one entry per CDR3 protein. Found here are over 450,000 distinct CDR3 sequences, 17% of them singletons; the top ten hold approximately 18%. Sequencing was carried out using blood. These receptors were taken from a woman younger than 30 with Graves' ophthalmopathy.

This clonotype appeared a few times. The chain couples TRBV19 to TRBJ1-1; D uncertain. V was clipped by 0 bases and J by 1 base, with 6 bases between them. The germline V gene has CDR1 LNHDA and CDR2 SQIVND (reference sequence). The CDR3 is 14 amino acids. CDR3 DNA sequence: TGTGCCAGTAGTATAGATCTGGAGAACACTGAAGCTTTCTTT. Its translation is CASSIDLENTEAFF. The variable domain in full, with the rest retrieved from reference TRBV19 and TRBJ1-1, is DGGITQSPKYLFRKEGQNVTLSCEQNLNHDAMYWYRQDPGQGLRLIYYSQIVNDFQKGDIAEGYSVSREKKESFPLTVTSAQKNPTAFYLCASSIDLENTEAFFGQGTRLTVV.

The rearrangement joins TRBV6-1 to TRBJ1-6; D is uncertain. Deletions cut 6 bases from V and 3 bases from J, with 6 bases between. The CDR3 totals 13 residues. Germline V gives CDR1 MNHNS, CDR2 SASEGT. The CDR3 DNA follows: TGTGCCAGCAGCATCTACTATAATTCACCCCTCCACTTT. It yields the protein CASSIYYNSPLHF.

The rearrangement joins TRBV20-1 to TRBJ2-7, with 7 bases lining up with TRBD2. Germline V gene lookup returns CDR1 DFQATT and CDR2 SNEGSKA (reference sequence). J lost 3 bases, V lost 2 bases, and 13 bases had no gene match. The CDR3 runs to 16 residues. The CDR3 region has the DNA TGCAGTGCTAGATTCCCCGGCGTCCAGCGGGGCTACGAGCAGTACTTC. Residues: CSARFPGVQRGYEQYF.

This clonotype was counted ten times or more. V usage is TRBV20-1 and J usage is TRBJ2-7; D might be TRBD2 (6 bases). Germline V gene data show CDR1 as DFQATT and CDR2 as SNEGSKA (reference sequence). The CDR3 loop spans 14 amino acids. Trimming shortened V by 1 base and J by 5 bases, and 15 bases separated the two germline ends. The CDR3: CSARVLAQRHEQYF. The DNA of the CDR3 is TGCAGTGCTAGAGTACTAGCCCAAAGGCACGAGCAGTACTTC.

This clonotype has a count of ten or more. The V call is TRBV27, the J call TRBJ1-2; 7 positions agree with TRBD1. CDR1 is MNHEY and CDR2 is SMNVEV in the germline V gene (reference sequence). V trimming: 8 bases; J trimming: 0 bases; junction bases outside the gene matches: 21. This CDR3 has 19 amino acids. The DNA for the CDR3 is TGTGCCAGCGCCCCGGACAGGAACAAGATGGAGGGAGCTAACTATGGCTACACCTTC. As protein: CASAPDRNKMEGANYGYTF.

In this sample, this clonotype turned up once. This chain joins TRBV10-3 and TRBJ1-1, with a weak D call TRBD1 (6 bases). Germline V gene data show CDR1 as ENHRY and CDR2 as SYGVKD. This CDR3 spans 15 amino acids. V was pared by 5 bases and J by 4 bases, with 17 bases between. The CDR3 DNA follows: TGTGCCATCAGTTACACCCTCCAGACAGGCACTGAAGCTTTCTTT. This gives the protein CAISYTLQTGTEAFF.

This clonotype was counted ten times or more. V and J are TRBV11-2 and TRBJ2-7; TRBD1 aligns across 8 bases. V was pared by 1 base and J by 3 bases, with 2 bases of the junction left unmatched. This CDR3 spans 14 amino acids. Germline assignment: CDR1 SGHAT and CDR2 FQNNGV. CDR3 bases: TGTGCCAGCAGCTTAGCCAGGGGGCTCTACGAGCAGTACTTC. The encoded protein is CASSLARGLYEQYF. Variable domain in full (rest from reference TRBV11-2 and TRBJ2-7): EAGVAQSPRYKIIEKRQSVAFWCNPISGHATLYWYQQILGQGPKLLIQFQNNGVVDDSQLPKDRFSAERLKGVDSTLKIQPAKLEDSAVYLCASSLARGLYEQYFGPGTRLTVT.

CDR3 in amino acids: CASSEEREGETQYF. CDR3 in DNA: TGTGCCAGCAGCGAGGAGCGGGAGGGAGAGACCCAGTACTTC. This rearrangement joins TRBV9 to TRBJ2-5, with 10 bases fitting TRBD2. CDR3 length: 14 residues. Unmatched junction bases numbered 3, after V lost 3 bases and J lost 4 bases. Germline V CDR1 and CDR2: SGDLS, YYNGEE. Drawing the rest from reference TRBV9 and TRBJ2-5, the complete variable domain is DSGVTQTPKHLITATGQRVTLRCSPRSGDLSVYWYQQSLDQGLQFLIQYYNGEERAKGNILERFSAQQFPDLHSELNLSSLELGDSALYFCASSEEREGETQYFGPGTRLLVL.

This clonotype was seen ten or more times. V usage is TRBV11-2 and J usage is TRBJ2-5; no clear D gene. This CDR3 has 13 amino acids. CDR1 is SGHAT, CDR2 FQNNGV, per germline. The germline V and J ends were trimmed by 1 base and 1 base, with 4 bases remaining between them. CDR3 region: CASSLATQETQYF. DNA for the CDR3: TGTGCCAGCAGCTTAGCCACCCAAGAGACCCAGTACTTC.

This clonotype was seen a few times. The V and J genes are TRBV24-1 and TRBJ2-1; tentative D call: TRBD2 (7 bases). The CDR3 is 16 amino acids. Trimming cost V 7 bases and J 0 bases, with 15 bases left between them. Germline values: CDR1 KGHDR, CDR2 SFDVKD. The CDR3, as DNA: TGTGCCACCAGCAAGGGGGGGGGGAGCTCCTACAATGAGCAGTTCTTC. It is translated as CATSKGGGSSYNEQFF.

The J gene is TRBJ2-7, the V gene TRBV7-8; D is possibly TRBD1 (6 bases). This CDR3 comprises 16 residues. Germline values: CDR1 SGHVS, CDR2 FQNEAQ. V was shortened by 0 bases and J by 2 bases, with 14 bases between the two germline ends. CDR3 region: CASSLAQVEGAYEQYF. DNA for the CDR3: TGTGCCAGCAGCTTAGCGCAGGTCGAGGGGGCCTACGAGCAGTACTTC.

This clonotype was found many times. This sequence joins TRBV28 and TRBJ2-7, with D possibly called TRBD1 or TRBD2 (5 bases each). This CDR3 spans 14 amino acids. Trimming shortened V by 4 bases and J by 4 bases, and 14 bases separated the two germline ends. Germline CDR1 is MDHEN and CDR2 is SYDVKM. The CDR3 loop reads CASSYWDREYEQYF. Here the CDR3 DNA reads TGTGCCAGCAGTTATTGGGACCGCGAGTACGAGCAGTACTTC.

This clonotype was recorded at least ten times. The chain carries TRBV7-3 and TRBJ2-1; 7 nucleotides agree with TRBD2. Trimming removed 8 bases from V and 1 base from J; junction bases left unmatched: 8. This CDR3 has 15 amino acids. Germline CDR1 reads SGHTA; CDR2 reads FQGTGA. Here the CDR3 reads CASVGGFPSYNEQFF. As DNA, the CDR3 is TGTGCCAGCGTGGGGGGGTTTCCATCCTACAATGAGCAGTTCTTC.

This clonotype was observed many times. This rearrangement joins TRBV7-3 to TRBJ2-7; TRBD1 aligns across 10 bases. Losses at the gene ends were 2 bases for V and 5 bases for J; bases not matched to a gene: 12. The length of the CDR3 is 17 residues. The germline gives CDR1 SGHTA, CDR2 FQGTGA. The CDR3 nucleotides read TGTGCCAGCAGCTTATCCCCCTGGGACAGGGGCTTCAACGAGCAGTACTTC. Translation gives CASSLSPWDRGFNEQYF.

V is TRBV7-8 and J is TRBJ2-7; perhaps TRBD2 as D (6 bases). Germline CDR1 is SGHVS and CDR2 is FQNEAQ. This CDR3 is 16 amino acids long. V gave up 3 bases and J gave up 1 base, with 16 bases separating them. The CDR3 protein is CASSFGTGTSSYEQYF. The CDR3 bases are TGTGCCAGCAGCTTTGGTACCGGGACTTCTTCCTACGAGCAGTACTTC.

This clonotype was observed a handful of times. This rearrangement joins TRBV28 to TRBJ2-3; 9 bases fit TRBD1. CDR1 MDHEN and CDR2 SYDVKM come from the germline V gene. V shed 5 bases, J shed 3 bases, and the junction held 12 bases outside the gene matches. This CDR3 is 17 amino acids long. CDR3 coding DNA: TGTGCCAGCAGTACCCCGACAGGGGGGTTCTGGACAGATACGCAGTATTTT. It encodes CASSTPTGGFWTDTQYF.